This TCR beta chain is drawn from a study of shared clonotypes between healthy human individuals. General observations from the study: Richness estimates generally favored naive over memory subsets. In a few donors, approximately 5% of naive CD4 clonotypes appeared in common.

A note on this clone: What it recognizes is unknown.

Several immunoSEQ plates received, in even portions, the genomic DNA of each subset. Per the study methods: Junction-only sequences without quality scores were provided by ImmunoSEQ, so filtering was different. TCRdb's copy holds only in-frame clones and misses some; the assay was immunoSEQ multiplex PCR. That table furnishes V, J and clone size, whereas the DNA furnished D and trimming. The data hold over a million clones, with more than 95% observed a single time. Germline trimming cut 6 bases from V and 7 bases from J; bases unmatched to any gene: 7. The germline V gene has CDR1 MDHEN and CDR2 SYDVKM. This CDR3 comprises 14 residues.

The chain joins TRBV28 to TRBJ2-7, with TRBD1 matching over 12 bases. This receptor was obtained from a man aged 25 to 40 in good health. The specimen sequenced was naive CD4+ T cells sorted from blood. As to subset: CD45RA+ positively selected. In DNA form, the CDR3 reads TGTGCCAGCAGCCCGGGACAGGGGGCAGGTGAGCAGTACTTC. It is translated as CASSPGQGAGEQYF.